This is a list of T cell receptor beta chains from one sample in a study of blood T cells in healthy people across ages. TCRdb used MiXCR to reprocess the 5' RACE reads, holding one entry per CDR3 protein. The sample holds around 400,000 distinct CDR3 sequences, 52% seen once. Input material: blood. The receptors here all came from a man aged 55 to 70 in good health. The CDR3 runs from the conserved cysteine through the conserved F or W. The D gene is left open where the match is weak. Clone size is shown for a subset of rows, as once, few, many or a class of expanded clone.

-	TRBV5-1	TRBJ2-1	-	12	CASSLNYPEQFF	TGCGCCAGCAGCTTGAACTATCCTGAGCAGTTCTTC
TRBD2	TRBV13	TRBJ2-7	once	18	CASSVAQGVSGVPYEQYF	TGTGCCAGCAGCGTCGCTCAGGGTGTTAGCGGGGTCCCCTACGAGCAGTACTTC
TRBD1	TRBV12-3/TRBV12-4	TRBJ1-4	-	15	CASSFGQGGREKLFF	TGTGCCAGCAGTTTCGGGCAGGGGGGTAGGGAAAAACTGTTTTTT
TRBD2	TRBV5-1	TRBJ2-1	-	17	CASSFPLAGGLGNEQFF	TGCGCCAGCAGCTTCCCACTAGCGGGAGGGTTGGGCAATGAGCAGTTCTTC
-	TRBV12-3/TRBV12-4	TRBJ1-6	-	16	CASNLDGSSYNSPLHF	TGTGCCAGCAACCTGGACGGTAGCTCCTATAATTCACCCCTCCACTTT
TRBD1	TRBV20-1	TRBJ2-7	-	15	CSAPLVGTGGYEQYF	TGCAGTGCCCCGCTTGTCGGGACAGGGGGCTACGAGCAGTACTTC
-	TRBV28	TRBJ1-2	-	14	CASRGAGQNYGYTF	TGTGCCAGCAGGGGGGCCGGACAGAACTATGGCTACACCTTC
-	TRBV6-5	TRBJ2-2	-	15	CASSYNRVSRSELFF	TGTGCCAGCAGTTACAATCGGGTCTCCAGGTCGGAGCTGTTTTTT
-	TRBV5-4	TRBJ2-1	-	14	CASSFVDSYNEQFF	TGTGCCAGCAGCTTCGTGGACAGCTACAATGAGCAGTTCTTC
TRBD1	TRBV29-1	TRBJ1-1	few	14	CSVEGRQGATEAFF	TGCAGCGTTGAAGGTCGACAGGGGGCCACTGAAGCTTTCTTT
TRBD1	TRBV20-1	TRBJ1-2	-	15	CSARAPGDSYYGYTF	TGCAGTGCTAGAGCGCCTGGGGACAGTTACTATGGCTACACCTTC
-	TRBV20-1	TRBJ2-7	few	16	CSASYLARDFTYEQYF	TGCAGTGCTAGTTATTTAGCCCGGGATTTCACCTACGAGCAGTACTTC
TRBD1	TRBV29-1	TRBJ2-7	-	13	CSVIAGTGYEQYF	TGCAGCGTCATTGCCGGGACAGGGTACGAGCAGTACTTC
-	TRBV24-1	TRBJ2-3	-	15	CATSAGDPSTDTQYF	TGTGCCACCAGTGCTGGGGACCCTAGCACAGATACGCAGTATTTT
-	TRBV29-1	TRBJ1-2	-	12	CSVFGTTYGYTF	TGCAGCGTTTTCGGGACGACCTATGGCTACACCTTC
TRBD1	TRBV12-3/TRBV12-4	TRBJ1-5	-	15	CASSLRQGGNQPQHF	TGTGCCAGCAGTCTTCGACAGGGAGGGAATCAGCCCCAGCATTTT
-	TRBV9	TRBJ1-2	-	13	CASSPSTNYGYTF	TGTGCCAGCAGCCCGTCAACTAACTATGGCTACACCTTC
-	TRBV20-1	TRBJ2-3	-	14	CSAAYRRSTDTQYF	TGCAGTGCCGCATACAGGCGTAGCACAGATACGCAGTATTTT
TRBD2	TRBV20-1	TRBJ2-7	once	15	CSAKAEGLSSYEQYF	TGCAGTGCGAAAGCTGAGGGACTAAGCTCCTACGAGCAGTACTTC
TRBD1	TRBV2	TRBJ2-7	-	14	CASRLGGQESEQYF	TGTGCCAGCAGGCTCGGGGGACAGGAATCCGAGCAGTACTTC
-	TRBV6-1	TRBJ1-1	-	14	CASSEHGGNTEAFF	TGTGCCAGCAGTGAACACGGGGGGAACACTGAAGCTTTCTTT
-	TRBV5-8	TRBJ2-3	-	13	CASSLVGQRAQYF	TGTGCCAGCAGCTTGGTAGGACAGCGGGCGCAGTATTTT
-	TRBV20-1	TRBJ1-2	-	12	CSAAARGYGYTF	TGCAGTGCTGCTGCTAGGGGCTATGGCTACACCTTC
TRBD2	TRBV11-3	TRBJ2-1	-	15	CASSPGLANSNEQFF	TGTGCCAGCAGCCCGGGACTAGCTAACTCAAATGAGCAGTTCTTC
TRBD2	TRBV12-3/TRBV12-4	TRBJ2-7	-	22	CASTKTLQEGLAGVDLPYEQYF	TGTGCCAGCACCAAAACGCTTCAAGAGGGGCTAGCGGGAGTCGACCTCCCCTACGAGCAGTACTTC
-	TRBV20-1	TRBJ1-2	-	14	CSARDLGTYYGYTF	TGCAGTGCTAGAGATCTTGGGACCTACTATGGCTACACCTTC
-	TRBV4-3	TRBJ2-1	-	16	CASSQVGDYTHNEQFF	TGCGCCAGCAGCCAAGTAGGCGACTACACCCACAATGAGCAGTTCTTC
TRBD1	TRBV4-3	TRBJ2-7	-	17	CASSQLTGTGGSYEQYF	TGCGCCAGCAGCCAGCTCACCGGGACAGGGGGCTCCTACGAGCAGTACTTC